The 30 T cell receptor beta chains listed next were all sequenced from one sample in a study of post-analysis software for immune sequencing data. Incorporated into the TCR beta cDNA libraries were unique molecular identifiers, which served to reduce PCR and sequencing biases. TCRdb reprocessed the PCR reads via MiXCR and lists one record per CDR3 protein. Altogether roughly 400,000 distinct CDR3 sequences are present, approximately 42% being singletons, with the ten largest covering less than 10%. Their specific antigens are unknown. Overall study results and limits: Controls showed lower frequencies than patients for five TRBV segments, and TRBV5-6, TRBV5-1 and TRBV20-1 were among these.

Sequenced material: blood. The source is a girl aged 2 to 10 with multiple sclerosis.

This clonotype was detected only a few times. The chain joins TRBV28 to TRBJ1-2; D unresolved. V was shortened by 5 bases and J by 8 bases, with 15 bases between the two germline ends. The CDR3 totals 13 residues. From germline, CDR1 is MDHEN and CDR2 SYDVKM. CDR3: CASSPTEKSGYTF. The CDR3 DNA reads TGTGCCAGCAGTCCCACGGAAAAGTCGGGCTACACCTTC.

This clonotype was detected only a few times. The chain couples TRBV20-1 to TRBJ1-1; a possible D gene is TRBD1 (5 bases). This CDR3 comprises 14 residues. Germline CDR1 reads DFQATT; CDR2 reads SNEGSKA (reference sequence). The ends were cut back, 6 bases at V and 1 base at J, with 15 bases in the middle. Here the CDR3 reads CSAIMRQSNTEAFF. CDR3 in DNA: TGCAGTGCCATTATGAGACAGTCGAACACTGAAGCTTTCTTT.

The genes are TRBV19 and TRBJ2-1, with TRBD2 identical over 7 bases. Germline V lookup: CDR1 LNHDA, CDR2 SQIVND (reference sequence). This CDR3 has 14 residues. V gave up 6 bases and J gave up 5 bases; unmatched junction bases: 7. CDR3 loop: CASRRLAQNNEQFF. DNA for the CDR3: TGTGCCAGTAGGCGACTAGCCCAGAACAATGAGCAGTTCTTC.

This clonotype was detected only a few times. The chain joins TRBV28 to TRBJ1-5; maybe TRBD1 (6 bases). Germline lookup yields CDR1 MDHEN and CDR2 SYDVKM. The length of the CDR3 is 15 residues. Trimming cost V 1 base and J 5 bases, with 12 bases left between them. The CDR3 reads CASSLSNRAHQPQHF. CDR3 coding DNA: TGTGCCAGCAGTTTATCGAACAGGGCCCATCAGCCCCAGCATTTT.

Of note for this clonotype: Since a much larger clone is just one base distant, this may be a read error. CDR3 sequence reads: CASSVASGVSYDEQFF. The CDR3 nucleotides are TGTGCCAGCAGCGTAGCGTCGGGGGTCTCCTACGATGAGCAGTTCTTC. The rearrangement links TRBV9 to TRBJ2-1; TRBD2 might be the D (6 bases). Germline V CDR1 and CDR2: SGDLS, YYNGEE. This CDR3 is built from 16 residues. The full variable domain, rest sourced from reference TRBV9 and TRBJ2-1, is DSGVTQTPKHLITATGQRVTLRCSPRSGDLSVYWYQQSLDQGLQFLIQYYNGEERAKGNILERFSAQQFPDLHSELNLSSLELGDSALYFCASSVASGVSYDEQFFGPGTRLTVL.

This clonotype was seen only a few times. V usage is TRBV5-1 and J usage is TRBJ1-1, with D perhaps TRBD1 (6 bases). The germline V gene has CDR1 SGHRS and CDR2 YFSETQ. The CDR3 totals 14 residues. Trimming pared 2 bases from V and 11 bases from J, leaving 19 bases between. CDR3: CASSFRGGPDLAFF. CDR3 DNA sequence: TGCGCCAGCAGCTTCCGAGGGGGACCGGATTTGGCTTTCTTT.

V and J are TRBV18 and TRBJ2-1; TRBD2 is a possible D gene (6 bases). With 3 bases removed from V and 13 bases from J, the gap between germline ends came to 16 bases. The CDR3 runs 13 residues. From germline, CDR1 is KGHSH and CDR2 LQKENI. CDR3 loop: CASSPSPGETQFF. The CDR3 DNA follows: TGTGCCAGCTCACCTTCCCCGGGGGAGACCCAGTTCTTC.

Remarks on this clonotype: Sequence at one end of the junction differs from germline and may be a read error. The chain recombines TRBV30 with TRBJ1-5, with 7 bases fitting TRBD1. The CDR3 consists of 14 residues. Per germline, CDR1 GTSNPN and CDR2 SVGIG (reference sequence). The CDR3 DNA sequence: TGCGCCTGGAGTGTAAACAGGGGTAATCAGCCCCAGCATTTT. This translates into CAWSVNRGNQPQHF.

This clonotype occurred a few times. J is TRBJ1-6 and V is TRBV19; D gene uncertain. Trimming took off 6 bases at V and 10 bases at J, with 13 bases between the two ends. CDR3 length: 13 amino acids. Germline-derived CDR1 and CDR2 are LNHDA and SQIVND (reference sequence). CDR3 DNA: TGTGCCAGTAGCGTCCGTTCTTCATCACCCCTCCACTTT. Encoded protein: CASSVRSSSPLHF.

This clonotype has a handful of counts. The J gene is TRBJ2-7, the V gene TRBV20-1; 7 nucleotides agree with TRBD1. Germline V gene lookup returns CDR1 DFQATT and CDR2 SNEGSKA (reference sequence). After removal of 5 bases from V and 1 base from J, the junction contained 11 bases not matched to a gene. The CDR3 spans 15 residues. The CDR3 here is CSARRTGSGSYEQYF. The CDR3, as DNA: TGCAGTGCTCGCAGGACAGGCAGTGGGTCCTACGAGCAGTACTTC.

The chain joins TRBV28 to TRBJ1-2; D is ambiguous. The CDR3 covers 12 residues. The germline V gene has CDR1 MDHEN and CDR2 SYDVKM. Trimming stripped 1 base from V and 11 bases from J, with 11 bases between. CDR3 nucleotides: TGTGCCAGCAGTTTATATGGGGAACGTTACACCTTC. Amino acid sequence: CASSLYGERYTF.

The rearrangement uses TRBV5-6 and TRBJ2-7, with 11 bases lining up with TRBD1. The J call could be wrong; TRBJ2-5 is a better fit for the DNA end. The CDR3 consists of 16 residues. Germline values: CDR1 SGHDT, CDR2 YYEEEE. The CDR3: CASSISGTGGGETQYF. For the CDR3, the DNA is TGTGCCAGCAGCATATCCGGGACAGGGGGTGGGGAGACCCAGTACTTC.

This chain connects TRBV24-1 to TRBJ2-1, with D tentatively TRBD1 (5 bases). Germline V gives CDR1 KGHDR, CDR2 SFDVKD. V gave up 2 bases and J gave up 3 bases, with 10 bases separating them. This CDR3 region has 15 residues. The CDR3 is CATSDSRASYNEQFF. The CDR3 nucleotides are TGTGCCACCAGTGATTCCAGGGCAAGCTACAATGAGCAGTTCTTC.

Of note for this clonotype: An end of the junction does not agree with germline; a read error may underlie this. The chain employs TRBV7-7 and TRBJ2-7; 7 bases align to TRBD2. Germline V gene sequence: CDR1 SSHAT, CDR2 FNYEAQ (reference sequence). There are 14 residues in the CDR3. The CDR3 coding sequence is TGTGCTAGCAGCTTAGAGCGGGAATCCTACGAGCAGTACTTC. Amino acids: CASSLERESYEQYF.

The V and J genes are TRBV7-9 and TRBJ2-7; tentatively, D is TRBD2 (5 bases). The J call may be mistaken, given a closer DNA end match to TRBJ2-5. Germline values: CDR1 SEHNR, CDR2 FQNEAQ (reference sequence). This CDR3 is built from 15 residues. The CDR3 sequence: CASSLGVARVETQYF. The CDR3 nucleotides read TGTGCCAGCAGCTTGGGAGTAGCGAGGGTGGAGACCCAGTACTTC.

Only one count was recorded for this clonotype. The rearrangement joins TRBV7-3 to TRBJ2-1, with D possibly being TRBD1 (7 bases). V lost 5 bases to trimming and J lost 7 bases, with 15 bases between them. The CDR3 sequence is 14 residues long. CDR1 SGHTA and CDR2 FQGTGA come from the germline V gene. Here the CDR3 DNA reads TGTGCCAGCAGCCCCCAACAGGGGAGGAATGAGCAGTTCTTC. The encoded protein is CASSPQQGRNEQFF.

This clonotype was observed a few times. Here the CDR3 DNA reads TGCGCCTCCGGGGTGAACACTGAAGCTTTCTTT. This encodes CASGVNTEAFF. The chain uses TRBV10-2 and TRBJ1-1; D not resolved. Germline CDR1 and CDR2: WSHSY and SAAADI. With 11 bases removed from V and 0 bases from J, the gap between germline ends came to 7 bases. The CDR3 consists of 11 residues.

The J gene is TRBJ2-3, the V gene TRBV20-1; D is unresolved. CDR3 length: 15 amino acids. Trimming cost V 5 bases and J 6 bases, with 21 bases left between them. The V gene's germline CDR1 is DFQATT and CDR2 SNEGSKA (reference sequence). This CDR3 reads CSAPLSNTATDTQYF. DNA for the CDR3: TGCAGTGCTCCCCTTAGTAATACGGCCACGGATACGCAGTATTTT.

A few counts support this clonotype. The chain couples TRBV7-3 to TRBJ1-2, with TRBD1 matching over 9 bases. In germline, CDR1 is SGHTA, CDR2 FQGTGA. V shed 5 bases and J 8 bases; nucleotides not matched to a gene: 9. The CDR3 sequence is 14 residues long. The CDR3 bases are TGTGCCAGCAGCCCGGACAGGGGCATAGGAGGCTACACCTTC. Translated, it gives CASSPDRGIGGYTF.

This clonotype was seen a few times. The genes are TRBV11-2 and TRBJ2-7; D gene uncertain. V lost 1 base, J lost 2 bases, and 18 bases lay in between. Germline loops: CDR1 SGHAT, CDR2 FQNNGV. This CDR3 is 17 amino acids long. The CDR3 loop is CASSLVAGKEFPYEQYF. The CDR3 coding sequence is TGTGCCAGCAGCTTAGTTGCTGGGAAGGAGTTTCCCTACGAGCAGTACTTC. The full variable domain, its missing parts supplied by reference TRBV11-2 and TRBJ2-7, is EAGVAQSPRYKIIEKRQSVAFWCNPISGHATLYWYQQILGQGPKLLIQFQNNGVVDDSQLPKDRFSAERLKGVDSTLKIQPAKLEDSAVYLCASSLVAGKEFPYEQYFGPGTRLTVT.

The chain is built from TRBV2 and TRBJ1-1, with 7 bases that match TRBD1. The germline gives CDR1 SNHLY, CDR2 FYNNEI. CDR3 length: 15 amino acids. The V and J ends lost 8 bases and 5 bases, in that order; junction bases with no gene match: 14. CDR3 nucleotides: TGTGCCAGCGAGGTAAACCAGGGGGTCTGGACTGAAGCTTTCTTT. Its translation is CASEVNQGVWTEAFF.

On this clonotype: Mismatch with germline at one junction end may stem from a read error. The CDR3 spells CAGSPNTFTDTYGYTF. The CDR3 region has the DNA TGTGCCGGCAGCCCAAACACCTTCACGGATACATATGGCTACACCTTC. The V and J genes are TRBV3-1 and TRBJ1-2, with D unresolved. CDR1 and CDR2 from the germline V gene are LGHDT and YNNKEL (reference sequence). CDR3 size: 16 residues.

The gene calls are TRBV6-5 and TRBJ2-1; the match to TRBD1 covers 8 bases. Germline loops: CDR1 MNHEY, CDR2 SVGAGI. V dropped 5 bases and J dropped 4; count of bases not matched to a gene: 7. CDR3 length equals 15 residues. The CDR3 here is CASSQTGATYNEQFF. CDR3 sequence (DNA): TGTGCCAGCAGTCAGACAGGGGCGACTTACAATGAGCAGTTCTTC.

J is TRBJ2-3 and V is TRBV6-5; 8 bases match TRBD1. The CDR3 runs to 14 residues. From germline, CDR1 is MNHEY and CDR2 SVGAGI. J gave up 4 bases and V 6 bases, and 6 bases lay outside the gene matches. CDR3 in amino acids: CASRTTGEPDTQYF. The DNA for the CDR3 is TGTGCCAGCAGAACGACAGGGGAGCCAGATACGCAGTATTTT.

This clonotype was observed once. The junction shows a germline mismatch at one end, possibly a read error. CDR3 amino acids: CAISHIGGLAGNNKQFF. DNA of the CDR3: TGTGCCATCAGTCATATCGGTGGACTAGCGGGGAACAATAAGCAGTTCTTC. This sequence joins TRBV10-3 and TRBJ2-1; 12 nucleotides match TRBD2. The CDR3 spans 17 residues. In germline, CDR1 is ENHRY, CDR2 SYGVKD.

There are a few counts of this clonotype. The chain joins TRBV20-1 to TRBJ2-1; no firm D call. The V end lost 3 bases, the J end lost 0 bases, and 6 bases lay between the germline ends. The CDR3 length is 13 residues. CDR1 and CDR2 (germline): DFQATT, SNEGSKA (reference sequence). CDR3 nucleotides: TGCAGTGCTAGGGAGAGCTCCTACAATGAGCAGTTCTTC. Its protein product is CSARESSYNEQFF.

This clonotype was picked up a small number of times. This rearrangement joins TRBV12-5 to TRBJ1-2, with 7 bases that match TRBD1. V lost 1 base and J lost 4; bases outside the gene matches: 6. Germline assignment: CDR1 LGHNT and CDR2 FRNRAP. CDR3 size: 15 residues. CDR3: CASGLASTGPYGYTF. In DNA form, the CDR3 reads TGTGCTAGTGGTTTGGCGTCGACAGGGCCCTATGGCTACACCTTC.

The chain joins TRBV5-5 to TRBJ1-5, with 8 nucleotides matching TRBD1. Germline values: CDR1 SGHKS, CDR2 YYEKEE (reference sequence). CDR3 length equals 17 residues. V shed 0 bases and J 3 bases; nucleotides not matched to a gene: 8. CDR3 sequence: CASSLGARDRINQPQHF. The CDR3, as DNA: TGTGCCAGCAGCTTGGGGGCCCGGGACAGGATCAATCAGCCCCAGCATTTT.

About this clonotype: The junction differs from germline at one of its ends, possibly a read error. The chain uses TRBV7-9 and TRBJ1-1, with 7 bases aligning to TRBD1. The CDR3 consists of 14 residues. Germline assignment: CDR1 SEHNR and CDR2 FQNEAQ (reference sequence). DNA of the CDR3: TGTGCCAGCAGGTTAGGGACAGTGAACACTGAAGCTTTCTTT. Translated: CASRLGTVNTEAFF.

This clonotype was seen a handful of times. The chain is built from TRBV29-1 and TRBJ2-7; D ambiguous. The germline V gene has CDR1 SQVTM and CDR2 ANQGSEA. The germline V and J ends were trimmed by 2 bases and 5 bases, with 13 bases remaining between them. The CDR3 is made up of 13 amino acids. This chain's CDR3 is CSVESMGRDEQYF. The DNA of the CDR3 is TGCAGCGTTGAAAGTATGGGCCGTGACGAGCAGTACTTC.